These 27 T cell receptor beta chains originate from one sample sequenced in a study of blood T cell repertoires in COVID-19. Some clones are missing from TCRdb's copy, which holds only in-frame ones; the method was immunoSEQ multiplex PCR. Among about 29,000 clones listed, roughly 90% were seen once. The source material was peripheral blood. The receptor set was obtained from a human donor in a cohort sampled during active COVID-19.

CDR3 DNA: TGTGCCAGCAGCACCACCGGACAGGGTCCCCACAATGAGCAGTTCTTC. It encodes CASSTTGQGPHNEQFF. The J gene is TRBJ2-1, the V gene TRBV6-6; 8 bases align to TRBD1. The CDR3 contains 16 residues. The germline V gene has CDR1 MNHNY and CDR2 SVGAGI (reference sequence). V shed 6 bases, J shed 5 bases, and the junction held 12 bases outside the gene matches.

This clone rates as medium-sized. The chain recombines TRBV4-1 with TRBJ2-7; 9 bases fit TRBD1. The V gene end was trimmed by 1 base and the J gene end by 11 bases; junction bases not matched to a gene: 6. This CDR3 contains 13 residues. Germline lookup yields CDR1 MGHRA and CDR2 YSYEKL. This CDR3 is CASSQARDRVEYF. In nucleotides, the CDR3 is TGCGCCAGCAGCCAAGCCCGGGACAGGGTGGAGTACTTC.

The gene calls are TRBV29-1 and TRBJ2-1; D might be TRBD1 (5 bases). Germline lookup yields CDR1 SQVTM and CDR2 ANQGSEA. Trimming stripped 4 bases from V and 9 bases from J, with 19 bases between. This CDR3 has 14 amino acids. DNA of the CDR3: TGCAGCGTTGGGGTGGTGGCAGGGCCGATTGAGCAGTTCTTC. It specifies CSVGVVAGPIEQFF.

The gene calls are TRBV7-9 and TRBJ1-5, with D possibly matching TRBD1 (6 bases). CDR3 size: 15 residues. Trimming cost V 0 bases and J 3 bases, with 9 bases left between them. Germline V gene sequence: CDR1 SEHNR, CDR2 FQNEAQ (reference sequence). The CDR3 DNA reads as TGTGCCAGCAGCTTAGCCGGACAGAACAATCAGCCCCAGCATTTT. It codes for CASSLAGQNNQPQHF.

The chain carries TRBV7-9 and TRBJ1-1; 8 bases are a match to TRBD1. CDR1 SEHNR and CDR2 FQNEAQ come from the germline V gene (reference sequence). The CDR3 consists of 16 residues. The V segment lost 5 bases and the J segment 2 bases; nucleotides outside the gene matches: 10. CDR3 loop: CASSLTGAALNTEAFF. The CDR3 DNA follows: TGTGCCAGCAGCCTGACAGGGGCCGCCCTTAACACTGAAGCTTTCTTT.

The CDR3 bases are TGTGCCAGCAGCCCGGGACAGACCCTTAAGGATGAGCAGTTCTTC. This gives the protein CASSPGQTLKDEQFF. The chain recombines TRBV11-2 with TRBJ2-1; 7 positions match TRBD1. The V and J ends lost 5 bases and 8 bases, in that order; junction bases with no gene match: 12. In germline, CDR1 is SGHAT, CDR2 FQNNGV. The CDR3 has 15 amino acids.

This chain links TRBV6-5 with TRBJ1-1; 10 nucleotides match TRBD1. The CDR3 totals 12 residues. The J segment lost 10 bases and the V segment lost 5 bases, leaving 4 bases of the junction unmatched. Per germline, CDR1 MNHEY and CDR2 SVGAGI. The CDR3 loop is CASSLGTGAAFF. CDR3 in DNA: TGTGCCAGCAGTCTGGGGACAGGGGCAGCTTTCTTT.

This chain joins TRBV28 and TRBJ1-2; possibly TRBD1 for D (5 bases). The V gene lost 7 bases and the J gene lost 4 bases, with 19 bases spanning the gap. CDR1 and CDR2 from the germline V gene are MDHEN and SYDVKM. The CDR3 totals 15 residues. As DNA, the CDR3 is TGTGCCAGCACACCAGGAGCAGGGCTCGGCTATGGCTACACCTTC. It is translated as CASTPGAGLGYGYTF.

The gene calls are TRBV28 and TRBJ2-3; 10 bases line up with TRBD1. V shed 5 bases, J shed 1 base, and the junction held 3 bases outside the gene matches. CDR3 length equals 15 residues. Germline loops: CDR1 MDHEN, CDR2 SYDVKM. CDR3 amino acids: CASSETGGGTDTQYF. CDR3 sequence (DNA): TGTGCCAGCAGTGAGACAGGGGGCGGCACAGATACGCAGTATTTT.

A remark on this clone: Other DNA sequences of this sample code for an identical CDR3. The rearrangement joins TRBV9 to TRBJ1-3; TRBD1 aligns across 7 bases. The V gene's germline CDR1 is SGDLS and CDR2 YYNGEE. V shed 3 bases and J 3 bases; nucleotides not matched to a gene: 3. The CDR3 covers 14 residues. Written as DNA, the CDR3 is TGTGCCAGCAGCGCGACAGGGAGTGGAAACACCATATATTTT. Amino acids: CASSATGSGNTIYF.

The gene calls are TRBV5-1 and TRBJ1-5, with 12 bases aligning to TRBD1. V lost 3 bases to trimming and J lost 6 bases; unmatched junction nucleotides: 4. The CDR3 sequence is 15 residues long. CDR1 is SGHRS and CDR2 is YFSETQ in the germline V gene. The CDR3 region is CASSSGQGAGQPQHF. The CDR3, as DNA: TGCGCCAGCAGCTCGGGACAGGGGGCTGGTCAGCCCCAGCATTTT.

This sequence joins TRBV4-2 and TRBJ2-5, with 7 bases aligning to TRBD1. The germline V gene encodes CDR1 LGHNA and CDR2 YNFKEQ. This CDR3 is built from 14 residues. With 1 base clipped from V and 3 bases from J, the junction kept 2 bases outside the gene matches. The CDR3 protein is CASSQGGGEETQYF. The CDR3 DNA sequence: TGTGCCAGCAGCCAAGGAGGGGGCGAAGAGACCCAGTACTTC.

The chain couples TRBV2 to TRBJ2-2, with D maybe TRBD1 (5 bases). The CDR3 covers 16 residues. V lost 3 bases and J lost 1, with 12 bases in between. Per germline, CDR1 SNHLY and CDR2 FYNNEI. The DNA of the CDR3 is TGTGCCAGCAGTGATCAAGGGGCGCGGAACACCGGGGAGCTGTTTTTT. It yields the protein CASSDQGARNTGELFF.

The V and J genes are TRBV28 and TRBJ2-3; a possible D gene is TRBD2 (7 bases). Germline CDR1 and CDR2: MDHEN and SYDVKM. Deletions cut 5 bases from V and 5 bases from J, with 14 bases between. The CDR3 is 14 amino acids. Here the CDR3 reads CASSIGGLGDTQYF. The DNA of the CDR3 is TGTGCCAGCAGTATCGGGGGGCTAGGAGATACGCAGTATTTT.

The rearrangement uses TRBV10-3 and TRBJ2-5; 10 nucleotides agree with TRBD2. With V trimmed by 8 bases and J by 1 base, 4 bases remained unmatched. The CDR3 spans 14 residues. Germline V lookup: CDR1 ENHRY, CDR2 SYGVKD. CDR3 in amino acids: CAIGASGGQETQYF. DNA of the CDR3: TGTGCCATCGGCGCTAGCGGGGGCCAAGAGACCCAGTACTTC.

Written as DNA, the CDR3 is TGTGCCAGCAAAGGGGACACTTACTATAATTCACCCCTCCACTTT. It specifies CASKGDTYYNSPLHF. This chain links TRBV2 with TRBJ1-6; a possible D gene is TRBD1 (6 bases). Trimming cost V 7 bases and J 3 bases, with 13 bases left between them. The CDR3 sequence is 15 residues long. Per the germline V gene, CDR1 is SNHLY and CDR2 is FYNNEI.

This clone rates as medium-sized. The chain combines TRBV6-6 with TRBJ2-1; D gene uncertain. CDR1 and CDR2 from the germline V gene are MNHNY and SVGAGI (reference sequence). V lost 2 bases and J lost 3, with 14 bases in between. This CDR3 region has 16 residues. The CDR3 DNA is TGTGCCAGCAGTTACGATGGGCAGAAAAACTACAATGAGCAGTTCTTC. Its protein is CASSYDGQKNYNEQFF.

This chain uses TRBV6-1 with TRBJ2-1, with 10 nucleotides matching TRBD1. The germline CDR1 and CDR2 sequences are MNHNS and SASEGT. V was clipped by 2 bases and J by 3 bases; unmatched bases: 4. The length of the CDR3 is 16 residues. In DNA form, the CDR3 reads TGTGCCAGCAGTGAAAAAGGGACAGGGGTCTACAATGAGCAGTTCTTC. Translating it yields CASSEKGTGVYNEQFF.

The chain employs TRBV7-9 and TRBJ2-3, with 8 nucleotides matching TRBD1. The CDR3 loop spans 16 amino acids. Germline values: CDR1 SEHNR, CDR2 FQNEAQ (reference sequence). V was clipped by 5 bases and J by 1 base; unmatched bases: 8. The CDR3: CASSTTPGQGTDTQYF. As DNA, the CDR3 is TGTGCCAGCAGCACAACCCCGGGACAGGGCACAGATACGCAGTATTTT.

The CDR3, as DNA: TGCGCCAGCAGCCAAGTGGGGGGGACCTACAATGAGCAGTTCTTC. This sequence encodes CASSQVGGTYNEQFF. The chain uses TRBV4-1 and TRBJ2-1; 7 bases align to TRBD2. This CDR3 contains 15 residues. The V gene end was trimmed by 1 base and the J gene end by 2 bases; junction bases not matched to a gene: 2. Germline lookup yields CDR1 MGHRA and CDR2 YSYEKL.

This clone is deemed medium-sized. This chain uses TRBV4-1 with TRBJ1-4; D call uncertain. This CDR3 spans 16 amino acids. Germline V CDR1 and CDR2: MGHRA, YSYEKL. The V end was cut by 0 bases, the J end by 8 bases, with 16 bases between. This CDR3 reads CASSQEGGSLVEKLFF. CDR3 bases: TGCGCCAGCAGCCAAGAAGGAGGGAGCTTAGTCGAAAAACTGTTTTTT.

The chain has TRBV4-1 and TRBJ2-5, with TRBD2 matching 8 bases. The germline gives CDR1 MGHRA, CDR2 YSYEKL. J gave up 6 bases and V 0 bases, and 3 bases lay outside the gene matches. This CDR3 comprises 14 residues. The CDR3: CASSQEASGQTQYF. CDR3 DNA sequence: TGCGCCAGCAGCCAAGAGGCTAGCGGGCAGACCCAGTACTTC.

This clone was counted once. Here the CDR3 reads CASSLTGSAGANVLTF. In nucleotides, the CDR3 is TGTGCCAGCAGCCTGACAGGTTCGGCCGGGGCCAACGTCCTGACTTTC. The J gene is TRBJ2-6, the V gene TRBV7-3; TRBD1 might be the D (6 bases). V shed 5 bases and J shed 4 bases, with 15 bases lying between them. From germline, CDR1 is SGHTA and CDR2 FQGTGA. This CDR3 has 16 residues.

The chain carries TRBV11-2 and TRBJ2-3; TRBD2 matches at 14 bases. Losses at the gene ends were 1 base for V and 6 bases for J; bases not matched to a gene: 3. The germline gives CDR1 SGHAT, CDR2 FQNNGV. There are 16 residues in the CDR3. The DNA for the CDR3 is TGTGCCAGCAGCTTAGGACTAGCGGGGGGGCAGGATACGCAGTATTTT. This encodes CASSLGLAGGQDTQYF. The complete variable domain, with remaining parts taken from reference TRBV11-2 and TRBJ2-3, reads EAGVAQSPRYKIIEKRQSVAFWCNPISGHATLYWYQQILGQGPKLLIQFQNNGVVDDSQLPKDRFSAERLKGVDSTLKIQPAKLEDSAVYLCASSLGLAGGQDTQYFGPGTRLTVL.

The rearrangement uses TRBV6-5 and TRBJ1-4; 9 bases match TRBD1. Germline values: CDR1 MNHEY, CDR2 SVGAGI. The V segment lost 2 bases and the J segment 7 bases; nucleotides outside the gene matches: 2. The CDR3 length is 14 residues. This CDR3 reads CASSYGQGIEKLFF. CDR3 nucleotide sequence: TGTGCCAGCAGTTACGGACAGGGGATTGAAAAACTGTTTTTT.

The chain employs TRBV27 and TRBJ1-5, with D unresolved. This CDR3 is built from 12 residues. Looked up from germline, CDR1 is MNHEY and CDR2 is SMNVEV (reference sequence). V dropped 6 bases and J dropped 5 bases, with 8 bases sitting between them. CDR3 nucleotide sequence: TGTGCCAGCAGGACCGGAGATCAGCCCCAGCATTTT. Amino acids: CASRTGDQPQHF.

For the CDR3, the DNA is TGTGCCTCCGTACCCCGGGTCACTGAAGCTTTCTTT. This translates into CASVPRVTEAFF. The chain links TRBV30 to TRBJ1-1; no reliable D call. This CDR3 has 12 residues. Germline V gives CDR1 GTSNPN, CDR2 SVGIG (reference sequence). Trimming took 7 bases from V and 4 from J, leaving 13 bases between them.